A selection of T cell receptor beta chains follows, all from one sample in a study of OX40 agonist ivuxolimab in advanced cancers. TCRdb's table, derived via immunoSEQ multiplex PCR, lists solely in-frame clones and lacks some. The sample holds 90,000 to 100,000 clones, 95% to 96% seen once. This specimen consisted of CD4+ or CD8+ T cells sorted from blood, obtained in a trial of the OX40 agonist ivuxolimab. These TCRs come from an adult with an advanced solid tumor such as melanoma, head and neck, liver or kidney cancer. CDR3s include the opening cysteine and the closing phenylalanine or tryptophan. The D gene is left open where the match is weak. Clone sizes are given selectively: once, few, many, or a class where the clone is expanded.

D	V	J	size	DNA	CDR3
.	TRBV7-9	TRBJ2-3	.	TGTGCCAGCAGCCCCGGGAGCACAGATACGCAGTATTTT	CASSPGSTDTQYF
TRBD2	TRBV5-4	TRBJ2-3	.	TGTGCCGCCTCAGGGGCGGGGGGCAGCACAGATACGCAGTATTTT	CAASGAGGSTDTQYF
.	TRBV7-6	TRBJ1-3	.	TGTGCCAGCACCAACAATCCTGGAAACACCATATATTTT	CASTNNPGNTIYF
TRBD2	TRBV10-1	TRBJ2-3	.	TGCGCCAGCATCTTCCTCAGCGGGGACACAGATACGCAGTATTTT	CASIFLSGDTDTQYF
.	TRBV7-3	TRBJ2-5	once	TGTGCCAGCAGCTTAAATCCAGGGGAAGAGACCCAGTACTTC	CASSLNPGEETQYF
.	TRBV19	TRBJ1-5	.	TGTGCCACCGGAAACGGCCCTCTCAATCAGCCCCAGCATTTT	CATGNGPLNQPQHF
TRBD2	TRBV4-1	TRBJ2-1	once	TGCGCCAGCAGCCAAGAATCTAGCGGGGGGTACAATGAGCAGTTCTTC	CASSQESSGGYNEQFF
.	TRBV5-1	TRBJ1-1	.	TGCGCCAGCAGCTCGGGGGGAATTCAGGGATACACTGAAGCTTTCTTT	CASSSGGIQGYTEAFF
.	TRBV4-1	TRBJ1-2	few	TGCGCCAGCAGAGACAGATCCAGAGGGTATGGCTACACCTTC	CASRDRSRGYGYTF
.	TRBV5-1	TRBJ2-2	few	TGCGCCAGCAGCCCGCGGGACAGTAACACCGGGGAGCTGTTTTTT	CASSPRDSNTGELFF
.	TRBV15	TRBJ1-1	.	TGTGCCACCAGCAGAGATTGGGGGCGCATGATGAACACTGAAGCTTTCTTT	CATSRDWGRMMNTEAFF
.	TRBV7-9	TRBJ2-1	.	TGTGCCAGCAGCTTAGGGGGCAGGGGAGCTGAGCAGTTCTTC	CASSLGGRGAEQFF
TRBD1	TRBV7-9	TRBJ2-5	.	TGTGCCAGCAGCTCAACCAGACAGGGTAGGGCACAAGAGACCCAGTACTTC	CASSSTRQGRAQETQYF
.	TRBV15	TRBJ2-3	.	TGTGCCACCAGCCAGTATGAACACTCGTATTTT	CATSQYEHSYF
.	TRBV7-9	TRBJ2-1	.	TGTGCCAGCAGCTTAGCCGGAAACAGGGAAGTGCTCAATGAGCAGTTCTTC	CASSLAGNREVLNEQFF
TRBD2	TRBV11-2	TRBJ2-7	.	TGTGCCAGCAGCTTTAGCGGGACTTTCTCCTACGAGCAGTACTTC	CASSFSGTFSYEQYF
TRBD1	TRBV7-9	TRBJ1-1	.	TGTGCCAGCAGCCAACGGCTGGCAGGGGGGATGAACACTGAAGCTTTCTTT	CASSQRLAGGMNTEAFF
.	TRBV5-1	TRBJ1-5	.	TGCGCCAGCAGTCTGGAGGGGAGAAGAAATCAGCCCCAGCATTTT	CASSLEGRRNQPQHF